These 31 T cell receptor beta chains share one sample of origin, sequenced in a study of CD8 T cells in ankylosing spondylitis. TCRdb re-called the 5' RACE reads with MiXCR, one entry per CDR3 protein. Of a few hundred thousand distinct CDR3 sequences listed, 11% are singletons. Sample: blood, either unsorted or a sorted T cell fraction (not recorded which). The receptors derive from a female donor with ankylosing spondylitis or in good health (not recorded which).

This clonotype was seen many times. The chain joins TRBV20-1 to TRBJ2-7; 7 positions agree with TRBD2. Unmatched junction bases numbered 9, after V lost 5 bases and J lost 2 bases. CDR3 size: 14 residues. Per germline, CDR1 DFQATT and CDR2 SNEGSKA (reference sequence). This CDR3 reads CSAYSSGEAYEQYF. The CDR3 DNA reads TGCAGTGCTTATTCTAGCGGCGAGGCCTACGAGCAGTACTTC.

Ten or more counts support this clonotype. The V call is TRBV9, the J call TRBJ2-7; D may be TRBD1 or TRBD2 (6 bases each). V lost 7 bases, J lost 2 bases, and 16 bases lay in between. Germline assignment: CDR1 SGDLS and CDR2 YYNGEE. This CDR3 comprises 14 residues. CDR3 residues: CASGGRRDTYEQYF. DNA of the CDR3: TGTGCCAGCGGGGGGCGGCGGGATACCTACGAGCAGTACTTC.

The sample holds many counts of this clonotype. CDR3 coding DNA: TGTGCCAGCAGTTCTGATACTGGGGCCAACGTCCTGACTTTC. It codes for CASSSDTGANVLTF. V usage is TRBV12-3 or TRBV12-4 and J usage is TRBJ2-6, with D unresolved. The V end lost 4 bases, the J end lost 2 bases, and 6 bases lay between the germline ends. The CDR3 contains 14 residues.

This clonotype has a count of ten or more. The CDR3 reads CASSGGGETEAFF. The CDR3 DNA sequence: TGTGCCAGCAGTGGAGGAGGAGAAACTGAAGCTTTCTTT. The V and J genes are TRBV25-1 and TRBJ1-1; no firm D call. The CDR3 length is 13 residues. CDR1 is MGHDK and CDR2 is SYGVNS in the germline V gene. V lost 4 bases, J lost 5 bases, and 11 bases lay in between. Full variable domain (rest looked up from reference TRBV25-1 and TRBJ1-1): EADIYQTPRYLVIGTGKKITLECSQTMGHDKMYWYQQDPGMELHLIHYSYGVNSTEKGDLSSESTVSRIRTEHFPLTLESARPSHTSQYLCASSGGGETEAFFGQGTRLTVV.

This clonotype was detected many times. The J gene is TRBJ2-7, the V gene TRBV12-3 or TRBV12-4, with D possibly matching TRBD2 (6 bases). The germline V and J ends were trimmed by 5 bases and 3 bases, with 17 bases remaining between them. The CDR3 length is 15 residues. The CDR3 nucleotides are TGTGCCAGCAGTCTCACGGGGGTACAGGACTACGAGCAGTACTTC. Translating gives CASSLTGVQDYEQYF.

This clonotype came up many times. The chain employs TRBV10-3 and TRBJ2-2; D remains ambiguous. CDR1 ENHRY and CDR2 SYGVKD come from the germline V gene. V gave up 6 bases and J gave up 3 bases, with 5 bases separating them. This CDR3 comprises 12 residues. The CDR3 spells CAIRSYTGELFF. The CDR3 DNA reads TGTGCCATCAGGAGTTACACCGGGGAGCTGTTTTTT.

This clonotype was detected only a few times. V usage is TRBV27 and J usage is TRBJ1-6; TRBD1 agrees at 8 bases. Germline V gives CDR1 MNHEY, CDR2 SMNVEV (reference sequence). The CDR3 runs to 19 residues. V lost 5 bases and J lost 1; bases outside the gene matches: 13. This CDR3 is CASSDRGLRRGSYNSPLHF. The CDR3 DNA reads as TGTGCCAGCAGTGACAGGGGACTCCGACGAGGATCCTATAATTCACCCCTCCACTTT.

This clonotype appeared many times. The V gene is TRBV5-1, the J gene TRBJ2-1, with 10 positions matching TRBD1. The CDR3 has 16 residues. CDR1 is SGHRS, CDR2 YFSETQ, per germline. With V trimmed by 3 bases and J by 2 bases, 5 bases remained unmatched. CDR3 protein: CASSWGQGNTYNEQFF. CDR3 DNA sequence: TGCGCCAGCAGCTGGGGACAGGGGAATACCTACAATGAGCAGTTCTTC.

This clonotype appeared many times. The chain has TRBV10-3 and TRBJ2-3, with D perhaps given as TRBD1 or TRBD2 (5 bases each). Germline CDR1 reads ENHRY; CDR2 reads SYGVKD. This CDR3 is built from 14 residues. V lost 6 bases and J lost 4, with 14 bases in between. For the CDR3, the DNA is TGTGCCATCAGGAGCGATCGGGGCTCAGATACGCAGTATTTT. Translated, it gives CAIRSDRGSDTQYF.

The chain combines TRBV11-2 with TRBJ2-7; perhaps D is TRBD1 or TRBD2 (5 bases each). V lost 5 bases, J lost 2 bases, and 13 bases lay in between. Germline lookup yields CDR1 SGHAT and CDR2 FQNNGV. The CDR3 contains 14 residues. CDR3 sequence: CASSPTGPPYEQYF. In DNA form, the CDR3 reads TGTGCCAGCAGCCCTACGGGACCCCCCTACGAGCAGTACTTC.

This clonotype was observed at least ten times. This chain uses TRBV5-1 with TRBJ2-5; 7 bases match TRBD2. Germline lookup yields CDR1 SGHRS and CDR2 YFSETQ. V shed 4 bases, J shed 2 bases, and the junction held 11 bases outside the gene matches. The CDR3 has 16 amino acids. The CDR3 region has the DNA TGCGCCAGCAGCCAATTGGGCTCGGGAGGACAAGAGACCCAGTACTTC. It encodes CASSQLGSGGQETQYF.

There are many counts of this clonotype. Here the CDR3 reads CASSEPGQGLYEQYF. The CDR3 region has the DNA TGTGCCAGCAGTGAACCGGGACAGGGGTTGTACGAGCAGTACTTC. This sequence joins TRBV28 and TRBJ2-7; 10 nucleotides align to TRBD1. V trimming: 5 bases; J trimming: 4 bases; junction bases outside the gene matches: 8. This CDR3 has 15 residues. Germline V gives CDR1 MDHEN, CDR2 SYDVKM. The complete variable domain, with remaining parts taken from reference TRBV28 and TRBJ2-7, reads DVKVTQSSRYLVKRTGEKVFLECVQDMDHENMFWYRQDPGLGLRLIYFSYDVKMKEKGDIPEGYSVSREKKERFSLILESASTNQTSMYLCASSEPGQGLYEQYFGPGTRLTVT.

This clonotype was seen repeatedly, ten times or more. The gene calls are TRBV29-1 and TRBJ1-1; D is possibly TRBD1 (6 bases). Germline V gene sequence: CDR1 SQVTM, CDR2 ANQGSEA. With 5 bases removed from V and 2 bases from J, the gap between germline ends came to 15 bases. This CDR3 contains 14 residues. The CDR3 reads CSVFPGHLNTEAFF. The CDR3 nucleotides read TGCAGCGTTTTCCCGGGACACCTCAACACTGAAGCTTTCTTT.

This clonotype occurred a few times. This chain uses TRBV19 with TRBJ2-1; 10 positions agree with TRBD2. This CDR3 has 15 residues. With V trimmed by 1 base and J by 6 bases, 3 bases remained unmatched. Germline V lookup: CDR1 LNHDA, CDR2 SQIVND (reference sequence). CDR3 in amino acids: CASSIVAGGPNEQFF. The CDR3 DNA reads as TGTGCCAGTAGTATAGTAGCGGGAGGCCCCAATGAGCAGTTCTTC.

There are many counts of this clonotype. V and J are TRBV6-1 and TRBJ2-5; possible D gene TRBD2, 5 bases. The germline CDR1 and CDR2 sequences are MNHNS and SASEGT. The V end was cut by 7 bases, the J end by 8 bases, with 23 bases between. The CDR3 covers 15 residues. The CDR3 DNA reads TGTGCCAGCACCAAAAGGCCCGGAGCGAGGGAAACCCAGTACTTC. It encodes CASTKRPGARETQYF.

This clonotype was counted many times. The chain has TRBV5-1 and TRBJ2-1; 7 positions match TRBD1. Losses at the gene ends were 5 bases for V and 4 bases for J; bases not matched to a gene: 18. The CDR3 is 18 amino acids. CDR1 and CDR2 from the germline V gene are SGHRS and YFSETQ. The CDR3 DNA reads as TGCGCCAGCAGTCACCGGAAAGGGGGCATGGTAGTTTACAATGAGCAGTTCTTC. It encodes CASSHRKGGMVVYNEQFF.

This clonotype came up a few times. The chain recombines TRBV5-6 with TRBJ1-2; D is undetermined. The CDR3 covers 15 residues. V was cut by 7 bases and J by 4 bases, with 20 bases left in between. Per germline, CDR1 SGHDT and CDR2 YYEEEE. The CDR3 loop reads CASWFRSEEIYGYTF. As DNA, the CDR3 is TGTGCCAGCTGGTTTAGATCAGAAGAGATCTATGGCTACACCTTC.

This clonotype was detected a few times. V is TRBV11-2 and J is TRBJ2-1; 8 bases fit TRBD1. J was trimmed by 9 bases and V by 5 bases; bases with no gene match: 9. The V gene's germline CDR1 is SGHAT and CDR2 FQNNGV. This CDR3 has 14 residues. CDR3 nucleotides: TGTGCCAGCAGCCCACACCGGACAGGGCGTGAGCAGTTCTTC. The encoded protein is CASSPHRTGREQFF. The full variable domain, completed using reference TRBV11-2 and TRBJ2-1, is EAGVAQSPRYKIIEKRQSVAFWCNPISGHATLYWYQQILGQGPKLLIQFQNNGVVDDSQLPKDRFSAERLKGVDSTLKIQPAKLEDSAVYLCASSPHRTGREQFFGPGTRLTVL.

Remarks on this clonotype: Just one base apart from a much larger clone, this may be a read error. The chain employs TRBV5-1 and TRBJ2-2, with TRBD2 matching over 8 bases. The germline CDR1 and CDR2 sequences are SGHRS and YFSETQ. The CDR3 runs to 17 residues. DNA of the CDR3: TGCGCCAGCAGCCTGTCCGTCGGCGGGGGGAAGACCGAGGAGCTGTTTTTT. It specifies CASSLSVGGGKTEELFF.

This clonotype came up many times. The CDR3 bases are TGTGCCATCAGTGAGTCGTCCGGGGTCACTGAAGCTTTCTTT. This gives the protein CAISESSGVTEAFF. The V and J genes are TRBV10-3 and TRBJ1-1; D is ambiguous. Trimming shortened V by 0 bases and J by 4 bases, and 9 bases separated the two germline ends. The CDR3 is 14 amino acids. Germline CDR1 reads ENHRY; CDR2 reads SYGVKD.

This clonotype is a singleton in its sample. The chain employs TRBV11-3 and TRBJ1-1, with TRBD1 as a possible D gene (6 bases). Germline V gene data show CDR1 as SGHNT and CDR2 as YENEEA. With 5 bases removed from V and 1 base from J, the gap between germline ends came to 20 bases. The CDR3 runs to 17 residues. The CDR3: CASSARRDTTRNTEAFF. CDR3 sequence (DNA): TGTGCCAGCAGCGCCCGCCGGGACACCACCAGGAACACTGAAGCTTTCTTT.

CDR3 residues: CASSQELHRISTDTQYF. DNA of the CDR3: TGCGCCAGCAGCCAGGAATTGCATCGTATTAGCACAGATACGCAGTATTTT. The chain uses TRBV4-3 and TRBJ2-3; D not certain. V lost 3 bases to trimming and J lost 0 bases, with 16 bases between them. This CDR3 has 17 amino acids. Germline V lookup: CDR1 LGHNA, CDR2 YSLEER.

This clonotype was seen ten or more times. This chain connects TRBV28 to TRBJ1-1; D uncertain. The CDR3 sequence is 18 residues long. V gave up 3 bases and J gave up 3 bases, with 23 bases separating them. CDR1 and CDR2 (germline): MDHEN, SYDVKM. The CDR3 spells CASSFSAAVGGTDTEAFF. The CDR3 nucleotides read TGTGCCAGCAGTTTTTCGGCCGCGGTGGGAGGTACGGACACTGAAGCTTTCTTT.

A few counts support this clonotype. The chain couples TRBV5-1 to TRBJ1-2; unclear D gene. The V gene's germline CDR1 is SGHRS and CDR2 YFSETQ. The CDR3 is made up of 13 amino acids. Deletions cut 3 bases from V and 6 bases from J, with 12 bases between. CDR3 residues: CASSSRWAHGYTF. The CDR3, as DNA: TGCGCCAGCAGCTCTAGGTGGGCGCATGGCTACACCTTC.

The table lists this clonotype with a few counts. The CDR3 reads CASTLTGEQYF. CDR3 sequence (DNA): TGTGCCAGCACCCTGACAGGAGAGCAGTACTTC. The V call is TRBV6-1, the J call TRBJ2-7; maybe TRBD1 (6 bases). V was clipped by 7 bases and J by 7 bases, with 11 bases between them. The CDR3 loop spans 11 amino acids. Germline CDR1 reads MNHNS; CDR2 reads SASEGT.

There are many counts of this clonotype. The V call is TRBV28, the J call TRBJ2-7; no reliable D call. Germline V gene sequence: CDR1 MDHEN, CDR2 SYDVKM. The V gene lost 7 bases and the J gene lost 3 bases, with 19 bases spanning the gap. This CDR3 spans 15 amino acids. Written as DNA, the CDR3 is TGTGCCAGCACCGTCCCCGGACCTCGTTTCTACGAGCAGTACTTC. Its protein is CASTVPGPRFYEQYF.

The sample holds a few counts of this clonotype. A much bigger clone sits one base away, suggesting this may be a read error. The gene calls are TRBV7-6 and TRBJ2-5; D is uncertain. Germline V lookup: CDR1 SGHVS, CDR2 FNYEAQ. CDR3 size: 12 residues. The CDR3 loop is CASSGYQETQSF. CDR3 DNA sequence: TGTGCCAGCAGCGGGTACCAAGAGACCCAGTCCTTC. The full variable domain, rest sourced from reference TRBV7-6 and TRBJ2-5, is GAGVSQSPRYKVTKRGQDVALRCDPISGHVSLYWYRQALGQGPEFLTYFNYEAQQDKSGLPNDRFSAERPEGSISTLTIQRTEQRDSAMYRCASSGYQETQSFGPGTRLLVL.

This clonotype was counted at least ten times. The chain links TRBV3-1 to TRBJ2-1, with D possibly TRBD2 on 5 matching bases. V was cut by 5 bases and J by 6 bases, with 8 bases left in between. The CDR3 covers 12 residues. Germline V gives CDR1 LGHDT, CDR2 YNNKEL (reference sequence). The CDR3 spells CASSSLGNEQFF. CDR3 DNA sequence: TGTGCCAGCAGCTCACTAGGCAATGAGCAGTTCTTC.

This clonotype was counted many times. This rearrangement joins TRBV5-1 to TRBJ1-6; 8 positions agree with TRBD1. In germline, CDR1 is SGHRS, CDR2 YFSETQ. The CDR3 covers 15 residues. The J segment lost 7 bases and the V segment lost 4 bases, leaving 7 bases of the junction unmatched. The CDR3 sequence is CASSPWTGSNSPLHF. In DNA form, the CDR3 reads TGCGCCAGCAGCCCGTGGACAGGGAGCAATTCACCCCTCCACTTT.

This clonotype has at least ten counts. V is TRBV5-1 and J is TRBJ2-1; D not resolved. The V end was cut by 1 base, the J end by 0 bases, with 11 bases between. Germline V lookup: CDR1 SGHRS, CDR2 YFSETQ. This CDR3 is 16 amino acids long. DNA of the CDR3: TGCGCCAGCAGCTTGTCCACAGCTCTCTCCTACAATGAGCAGTTCTTC. This translates into CASSLSTALSYNEQFF.

This clonotype came up a few times. The V gene is TRBV7-2, the J gene TRBJ2-7; no definite D call. V gave up 6 bases and J gave up 0 bases, with 15 bases separating them. Germline values: CDR1 SGHTA, CDR2 FQGNSA. CDR3 size: 15 residues. DNA for the CDR3: TGTGCCAGCAGTATGGGGTTCACTCGCTCCTACGAGCAGTACTTC. It codes for CASSMGFTRSYEQYF. Combining the CDR3 with reference TRBV7-2 and TRBJ2-7 gives the whole variable domain GAGVSQSPSNKVTEKGKDVELRCDPISGHTALYWYRQSLGQGLEFLIYFQGNSAPDKSGLPSDRFSAERTGGSVSTLTIQRTQQEDSAVYLCASSMGFTRSYEQYFGPGTRLTVT.